This T cell receptor beta chain was sequenced for a study of cytomegalovirus exposure and HLA in healthy donors. Study-wide results and caveats: TCR beta V- and J-gene trimming, according to a later analysis, was linked to a missense DCLRE1C variant. It was 150 or so TCR beta chains that were listed as cytomegalovirus-associated.

J was trimmed by 3 bases and V by 10 bases; bases with no gene match: 8. Per the germline V gene, CDR1 is MDHEN and CDR2 is SYDVKM. The CDR3 contains 15 residues. The primer mix had 60 Vbeta and 13 Jbeta primers. Profiling relied on immunoSEQ multiplex PCR, and the TCRdb table lists in-frame clones only, not all of them. Among around 70,000 clones listed, roughly 70% were seen once. Only one count was recorded for this clone. Its specificity is not known. Sequencing was performed on PBMCs. This sequence originates from a man aged 55 to 70 in good health and CMV-seropositive. This rearrangement joins TRBV28 to TRBJ1-5; 11 bases fit TRBD1. CDR3 residues: CATISGQGDNQPQHF. In DNA, the CDR3 is TGTGCCACAATTTCGGGACAGGGGGACAATCAGCCCCAGCATTTT.